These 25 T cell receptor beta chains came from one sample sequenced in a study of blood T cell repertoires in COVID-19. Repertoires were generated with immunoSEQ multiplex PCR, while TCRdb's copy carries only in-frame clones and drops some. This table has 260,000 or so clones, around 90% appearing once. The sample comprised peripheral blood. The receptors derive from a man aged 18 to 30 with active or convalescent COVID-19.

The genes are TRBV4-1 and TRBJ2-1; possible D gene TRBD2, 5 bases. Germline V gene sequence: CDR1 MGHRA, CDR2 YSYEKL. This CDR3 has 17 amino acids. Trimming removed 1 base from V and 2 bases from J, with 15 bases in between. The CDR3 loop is CASSQGLAVRAYNEQFF. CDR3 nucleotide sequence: TGCGCCAGCAGCCAAGGGCTAGCAGTTAGAGCCTACAATGAGCAGTTCTTC.

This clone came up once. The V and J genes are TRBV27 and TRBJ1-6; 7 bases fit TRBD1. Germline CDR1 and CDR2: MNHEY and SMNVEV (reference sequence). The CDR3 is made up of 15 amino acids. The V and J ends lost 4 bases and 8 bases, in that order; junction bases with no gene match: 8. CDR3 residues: CASSSLDRRDSPLHF. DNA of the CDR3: TGTGCCAGCAGTTCCCTGGACAGGAGAGATTCACCCCTCCACTTT.

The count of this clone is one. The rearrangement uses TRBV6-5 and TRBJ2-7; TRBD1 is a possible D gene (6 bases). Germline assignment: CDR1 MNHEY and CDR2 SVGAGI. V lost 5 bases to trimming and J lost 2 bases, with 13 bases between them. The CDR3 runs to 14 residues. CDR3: CASSLTGPTYEQYF. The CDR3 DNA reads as TGTGCCAGCAGTCTAACAGGGCCAACCTACGAGCAGTACTTC.

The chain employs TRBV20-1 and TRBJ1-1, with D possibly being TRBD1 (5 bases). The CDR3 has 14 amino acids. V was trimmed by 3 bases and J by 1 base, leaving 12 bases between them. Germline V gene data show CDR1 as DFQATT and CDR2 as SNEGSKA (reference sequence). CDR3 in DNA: TGCAGTGCTAGTTACAGGTTACGGAACACTGAAGCTTTCTTT. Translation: CSASYRLRNTEAFF.

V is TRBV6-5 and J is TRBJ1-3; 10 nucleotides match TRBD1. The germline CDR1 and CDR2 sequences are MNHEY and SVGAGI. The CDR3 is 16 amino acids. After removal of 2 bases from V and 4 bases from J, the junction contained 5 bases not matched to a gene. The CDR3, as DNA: TGTGCCAGCAGTTACCGGGACAGGGGCTTGGGAAACACCATATATTTT. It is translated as CASSYRDRGLGNTIYF.

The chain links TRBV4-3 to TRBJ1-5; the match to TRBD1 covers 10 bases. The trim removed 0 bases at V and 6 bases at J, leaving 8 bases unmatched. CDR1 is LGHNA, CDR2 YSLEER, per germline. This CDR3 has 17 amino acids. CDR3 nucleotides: TGCGCCAGCAGCCAAGATGGGGGGACAGGGGAGTTTCAGCCCCAGCATTTT. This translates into CASSQDGGTGEFQPQHF.

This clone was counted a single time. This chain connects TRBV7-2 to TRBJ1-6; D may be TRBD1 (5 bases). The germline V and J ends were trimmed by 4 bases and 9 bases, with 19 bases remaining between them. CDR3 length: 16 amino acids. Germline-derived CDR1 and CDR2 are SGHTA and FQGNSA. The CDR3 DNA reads TGTGCCAGCAGCTCGCCCTATGGTTCCAGGGCTTCACCCCTCCACTTT. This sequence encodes CASSSPYGSRASPLHF.

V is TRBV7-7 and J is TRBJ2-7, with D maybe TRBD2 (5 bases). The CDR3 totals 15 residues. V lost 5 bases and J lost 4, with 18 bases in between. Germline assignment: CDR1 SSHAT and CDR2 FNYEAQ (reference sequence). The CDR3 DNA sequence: TGTGCCAGCAGCCCCTCCCCGGGGATAGGTTACGAGCAGTACTTC. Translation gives CASSPSPGIGYEQYF.

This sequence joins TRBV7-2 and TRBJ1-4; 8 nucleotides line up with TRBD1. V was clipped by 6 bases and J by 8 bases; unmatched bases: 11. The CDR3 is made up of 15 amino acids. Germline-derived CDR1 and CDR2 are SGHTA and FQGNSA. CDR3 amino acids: CASSFTQGAGEKLFF. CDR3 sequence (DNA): TGTGCCAGCAGTTTTACCCAGGGGGCCGGGGAAAAACTGTTTTTT.

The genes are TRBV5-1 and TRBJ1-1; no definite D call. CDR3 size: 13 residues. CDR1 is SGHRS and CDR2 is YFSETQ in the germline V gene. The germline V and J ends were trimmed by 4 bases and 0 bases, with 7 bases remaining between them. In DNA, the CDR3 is TGCGCCAGCAGCCTGTCTATGAACACTGAAGCTTTCTTT. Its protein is CASSLSMNTEAFF.

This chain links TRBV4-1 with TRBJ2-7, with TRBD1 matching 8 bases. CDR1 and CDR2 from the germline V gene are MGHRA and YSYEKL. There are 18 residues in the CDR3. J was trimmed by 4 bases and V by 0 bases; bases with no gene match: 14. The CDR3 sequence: CASSQDELQGAFSYEQYF. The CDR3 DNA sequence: TGCGCCAGCAGCCAAGATGAGTTGCAGGGGGCTTTTTCTTACGAGCAGTACTTC.

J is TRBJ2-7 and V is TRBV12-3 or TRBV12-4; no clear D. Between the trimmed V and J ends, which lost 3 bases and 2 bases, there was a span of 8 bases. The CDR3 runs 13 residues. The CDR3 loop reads CASSFNSPYEQYF. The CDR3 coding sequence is TGTGCCAGCAGTTTTAACAGTCCCTACGAGCAGTACTTC.

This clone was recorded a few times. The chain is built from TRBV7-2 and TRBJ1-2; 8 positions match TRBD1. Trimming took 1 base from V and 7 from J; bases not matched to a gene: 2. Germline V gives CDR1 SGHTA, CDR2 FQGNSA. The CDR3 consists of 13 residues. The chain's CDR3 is CASSLEQGVGYTF. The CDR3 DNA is TGTGCCAGCAGCTTAGAACAGGGGGTTGGCTACACCTTC.

This CDR3 is CASSLGRGQGLNTEAFF. As DNA, the CDR3 is TGTGCCAGCAGCTTAGGCCGCGGACAGGGGCTGAACACTGAAGCTTTCTTT. The rearrangement joins TRBV13 to TRBJ1-1, with TRBD1 matching over 9 bases. The CDR3 spans 17 residues. V was clipped by 0 bases and J by 0 bases; unmatched bases: 5. Germline V gene sequence: CDR1 PRHDT, CDR2 FYEKMQ (reference sequence).

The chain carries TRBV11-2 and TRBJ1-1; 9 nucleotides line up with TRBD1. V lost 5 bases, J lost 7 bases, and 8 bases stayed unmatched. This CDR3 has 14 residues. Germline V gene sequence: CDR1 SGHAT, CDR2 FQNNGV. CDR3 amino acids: CASSHYRGHLEAFF. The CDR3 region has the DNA TGTGCCAGCAGCCATTACAGGGGGCACCTTGAAGCTTTCTTT. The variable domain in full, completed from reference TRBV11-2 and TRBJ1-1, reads EAGVAQSPRYKIIEKRQSVAFWCNPISGHATLYWYQQILGQGPKLLIQFQNNGVVDDSQLPKDRFSAERLKGVDSTLKIQPAKLEDSAVYLCASSHYRGHLEAFFGQGTRLTVV.

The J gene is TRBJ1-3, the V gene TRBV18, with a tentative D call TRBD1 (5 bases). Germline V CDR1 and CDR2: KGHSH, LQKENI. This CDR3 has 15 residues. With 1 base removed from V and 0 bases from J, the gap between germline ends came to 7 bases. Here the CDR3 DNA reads TGTGCCAGCTCACCACGGGGGGACTCTGGAAACACCATATATTTT. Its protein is CASSPRGDSGNTIYF.

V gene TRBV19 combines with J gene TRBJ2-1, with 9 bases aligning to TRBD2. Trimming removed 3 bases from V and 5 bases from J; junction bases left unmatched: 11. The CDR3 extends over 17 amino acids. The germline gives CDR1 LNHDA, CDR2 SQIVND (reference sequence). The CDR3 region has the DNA TGTGCCAGTAGTATGGGAGGAGCGGGGGGTCTTGACAATGAGCAGTTCTTC. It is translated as CASSMGGAGGLDNEQFF.

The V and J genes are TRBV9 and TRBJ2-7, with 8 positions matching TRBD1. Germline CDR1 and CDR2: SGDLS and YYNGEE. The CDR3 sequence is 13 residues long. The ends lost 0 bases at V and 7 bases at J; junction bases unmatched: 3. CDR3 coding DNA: TGTGCCAGCAGCGTAGGGACAGGGTTAGAGCAGTACTTC. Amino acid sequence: CASSVGTGLEQYF.

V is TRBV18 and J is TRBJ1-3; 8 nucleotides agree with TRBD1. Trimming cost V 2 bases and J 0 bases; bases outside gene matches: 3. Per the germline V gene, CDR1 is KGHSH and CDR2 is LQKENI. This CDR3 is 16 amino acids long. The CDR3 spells CASSPNDRGSGNTIYF. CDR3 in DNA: TGTGCCAGCTCACCAAACGACAGGGGCTCTGGAAACACCATATATTTT.

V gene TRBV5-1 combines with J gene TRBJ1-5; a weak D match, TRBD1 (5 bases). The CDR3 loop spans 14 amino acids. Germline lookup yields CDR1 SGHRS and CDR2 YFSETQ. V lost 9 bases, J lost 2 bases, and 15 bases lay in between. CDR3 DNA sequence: TGCGCCACTGGGGCCGGGAGAGGCAATCAGCCCCAGCATTTT. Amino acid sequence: CATGAGRGNQPQHF.

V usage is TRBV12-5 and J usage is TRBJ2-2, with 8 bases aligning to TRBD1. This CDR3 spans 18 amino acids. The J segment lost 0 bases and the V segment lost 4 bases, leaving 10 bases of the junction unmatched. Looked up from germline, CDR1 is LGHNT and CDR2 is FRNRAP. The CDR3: CASGSPLWTGPNTGELFF. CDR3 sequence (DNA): TGTGCTAGTGGTTCCCCTCTTTGGACAGGGCCGAACACCGGGGAGCTGTTTTTT. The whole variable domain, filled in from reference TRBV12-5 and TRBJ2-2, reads DARVTQTPRHKVTEMGQEVTMRCQPILGHNTVFWYRQTMMQGLELLAYFRNRAPLDDSGMPKDRFSAEMPDATLATLKIQPSEPRDSAVYFCASGSPLWTGPNTGELFFGEGSRLTVL.

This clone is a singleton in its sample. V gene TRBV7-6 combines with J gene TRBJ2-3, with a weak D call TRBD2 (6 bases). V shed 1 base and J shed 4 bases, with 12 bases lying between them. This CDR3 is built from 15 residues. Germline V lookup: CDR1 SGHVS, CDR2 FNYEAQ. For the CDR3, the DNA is TGTGCCAGCAGCTTAGGGCGGGGCGACGCAGATACGCAGTATTTT. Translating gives CASSLGRGDADTQYF.

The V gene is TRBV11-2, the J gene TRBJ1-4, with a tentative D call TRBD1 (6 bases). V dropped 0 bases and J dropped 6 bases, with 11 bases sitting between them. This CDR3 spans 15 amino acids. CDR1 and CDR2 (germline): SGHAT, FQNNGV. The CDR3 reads CASSLDFSGDEKLFF. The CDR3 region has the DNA TGTGCCAGCAGCTTAGATTTTTCAGGGGATGAAAAACTGTTTTTT.

CDR3 loop: CASRDGTSGGLVETQYF. DNA of the CDR3: TGCGCCAGCAGGGATGGGACTAGCGGGGGTCTGGTAGAGACCCAGTACTTC. This chain joins TRBV5-1 and TRBJ2-5; 14 bases are a match to TRBD2. Germline assignment: CDR1 SGHRS and CDR2 YFSETQ. The CDR3 has 17 amino acids. Trimming at V came to 5 bases and at J to 4 bases, leaving 10 bases not matched to a gene.

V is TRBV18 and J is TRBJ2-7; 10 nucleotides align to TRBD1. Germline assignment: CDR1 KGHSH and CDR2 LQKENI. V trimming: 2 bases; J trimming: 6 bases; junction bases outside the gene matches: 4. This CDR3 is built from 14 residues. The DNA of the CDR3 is TGTGCCAGCTCACCATACGGGACAGGGGTCGAGCAGTACTTC. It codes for CASSPYGTGVEQYF.